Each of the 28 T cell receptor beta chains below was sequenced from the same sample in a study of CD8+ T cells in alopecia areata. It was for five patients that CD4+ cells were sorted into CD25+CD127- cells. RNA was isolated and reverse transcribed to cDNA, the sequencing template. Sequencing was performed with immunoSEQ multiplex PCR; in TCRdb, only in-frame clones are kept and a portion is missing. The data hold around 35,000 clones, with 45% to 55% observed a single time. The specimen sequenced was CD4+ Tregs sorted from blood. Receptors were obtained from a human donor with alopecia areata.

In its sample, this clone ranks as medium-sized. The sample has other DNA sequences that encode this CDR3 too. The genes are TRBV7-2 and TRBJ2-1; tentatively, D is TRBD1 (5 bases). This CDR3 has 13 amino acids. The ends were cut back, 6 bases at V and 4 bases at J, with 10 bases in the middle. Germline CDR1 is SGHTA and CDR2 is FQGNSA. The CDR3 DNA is TGTGCCAGCAGTCTTCAGGGATACAATGAGCAGTTCTTC. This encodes CASSLQGYNEQFF.

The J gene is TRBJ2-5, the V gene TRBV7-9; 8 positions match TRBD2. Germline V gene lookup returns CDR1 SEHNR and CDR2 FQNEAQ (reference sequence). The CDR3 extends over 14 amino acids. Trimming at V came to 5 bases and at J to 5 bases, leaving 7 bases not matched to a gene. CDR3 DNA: TGTGCCAGCAGCCCCGGGGGGGCCGGGGAGACCCAGTACTTC. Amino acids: CASSPGGAGETQYF.

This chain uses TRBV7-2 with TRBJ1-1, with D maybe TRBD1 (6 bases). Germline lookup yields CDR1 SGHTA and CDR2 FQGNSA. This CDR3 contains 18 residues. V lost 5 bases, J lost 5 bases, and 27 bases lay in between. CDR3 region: CASSLRGLGTKVLTEAFF. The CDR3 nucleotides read TGTGCCAGCAGCCTACGAGGGCTCGGGACAAAAGTCCTAACTGAAGCTTTCTTT.

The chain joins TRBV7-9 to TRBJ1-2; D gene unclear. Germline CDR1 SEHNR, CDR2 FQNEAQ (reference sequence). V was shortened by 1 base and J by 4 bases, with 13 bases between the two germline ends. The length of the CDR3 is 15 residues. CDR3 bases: TGTGCCAGCAGCTTAGAAAGAGGGTACGTCTATGGCTACACCTTC. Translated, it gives CASSLERGYVYGYTF.

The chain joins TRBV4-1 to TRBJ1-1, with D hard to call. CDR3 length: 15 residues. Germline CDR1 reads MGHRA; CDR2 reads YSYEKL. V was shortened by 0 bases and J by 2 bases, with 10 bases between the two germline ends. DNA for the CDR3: TGCGCCAGCAGCCAAGAATTAGTTCAAAACACTGAAGCTTTCTTT. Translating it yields CASSQELVQNTEAFF.

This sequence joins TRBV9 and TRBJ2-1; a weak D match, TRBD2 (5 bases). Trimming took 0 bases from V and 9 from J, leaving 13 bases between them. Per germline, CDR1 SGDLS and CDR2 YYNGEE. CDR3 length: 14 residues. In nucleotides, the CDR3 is TGTGCCAGCAGCGTAGCATCCGCCCGGGGTGAGCAGTTCTTC. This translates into CASSVASARGEQFF.

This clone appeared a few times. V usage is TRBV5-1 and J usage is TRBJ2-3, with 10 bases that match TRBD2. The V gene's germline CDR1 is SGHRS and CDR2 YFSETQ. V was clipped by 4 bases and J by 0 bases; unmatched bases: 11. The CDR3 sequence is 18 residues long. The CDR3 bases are TGCGCCAGCAGCACCCTTAGCGGGGGGAGACCTAGCACAGATACGCAGTATTTT. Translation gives CASSTLSGGRPSTDTQYF.

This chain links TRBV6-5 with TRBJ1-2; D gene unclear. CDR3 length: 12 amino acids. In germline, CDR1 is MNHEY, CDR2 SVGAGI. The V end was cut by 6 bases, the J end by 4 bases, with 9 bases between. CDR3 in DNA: TGTGCCAGCAGGGGCATTAGCTATGGCTACACCTTC. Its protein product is CASRGISYGYTF.

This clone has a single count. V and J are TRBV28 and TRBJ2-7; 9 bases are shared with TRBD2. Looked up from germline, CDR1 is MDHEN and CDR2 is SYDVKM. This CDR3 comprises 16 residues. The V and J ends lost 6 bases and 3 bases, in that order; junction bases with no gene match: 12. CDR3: CASSSPGLAGLYEQYF. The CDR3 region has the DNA TGTGCCAGCAGCTCTCCCGGGCTAGCGGGACTCTACGAGCAGTACTTC.

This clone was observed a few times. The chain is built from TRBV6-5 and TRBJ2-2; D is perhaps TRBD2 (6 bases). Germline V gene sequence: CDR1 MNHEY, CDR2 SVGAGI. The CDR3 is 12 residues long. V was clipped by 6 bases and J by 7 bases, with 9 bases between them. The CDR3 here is CASSRENGELFF. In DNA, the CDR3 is TGTGCCAGCAGCCGGGAGAACGGGGAGCTGTTTTTT.

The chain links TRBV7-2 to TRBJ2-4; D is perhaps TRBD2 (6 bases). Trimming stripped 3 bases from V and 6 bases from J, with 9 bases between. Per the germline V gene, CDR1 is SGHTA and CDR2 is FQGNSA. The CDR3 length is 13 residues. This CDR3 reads CASSLGEANIQYF. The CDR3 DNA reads TGTGCCAGCAGCTTGGGGGAGGCAAACATTCAGTACTTC.

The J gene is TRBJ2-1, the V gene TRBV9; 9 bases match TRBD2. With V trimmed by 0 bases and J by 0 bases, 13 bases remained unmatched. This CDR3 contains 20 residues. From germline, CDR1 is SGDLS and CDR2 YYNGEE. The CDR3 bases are TGTGCCAGCAGCGTAGGTCTAGCGGGGCTATACCAAAGCTCCTACAATGAGCAGTTCTTC. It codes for CASSVGLAGLYQSSYNEQFF.

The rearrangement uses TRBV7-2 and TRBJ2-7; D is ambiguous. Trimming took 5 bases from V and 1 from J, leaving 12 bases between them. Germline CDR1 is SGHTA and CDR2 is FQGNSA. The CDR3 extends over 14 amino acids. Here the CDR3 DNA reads TGTGCCAGCAGCGGACGGTACGATTCCTACGAGCAGTACTTC. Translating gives CASSGRYDSYEQYF.

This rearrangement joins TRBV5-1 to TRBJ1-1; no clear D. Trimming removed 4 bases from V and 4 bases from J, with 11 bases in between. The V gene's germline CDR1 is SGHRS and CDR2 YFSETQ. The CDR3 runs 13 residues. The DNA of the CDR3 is TGCGCCAGCAGCCCTGGTGCCCGCACTGAAGCTTTCTTT. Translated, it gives CASSPGARTEAFF.

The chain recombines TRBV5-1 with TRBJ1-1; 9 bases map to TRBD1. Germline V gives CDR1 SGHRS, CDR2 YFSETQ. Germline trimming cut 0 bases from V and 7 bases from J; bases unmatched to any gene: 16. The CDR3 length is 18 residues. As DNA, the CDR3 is TGCGCCAGCAGCTTGGGGGCCGGGACAGGGCGCCGGGCAGGTGAAGCTTTCTTT. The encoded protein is CASSLGAGTGRRAGEAFF.

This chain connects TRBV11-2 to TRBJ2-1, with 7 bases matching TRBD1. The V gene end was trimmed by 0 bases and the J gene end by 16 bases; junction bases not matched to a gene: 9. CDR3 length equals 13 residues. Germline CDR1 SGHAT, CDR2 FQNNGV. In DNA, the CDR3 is TGTGCCAGCAGCTTAGAAGGAAGAGGACAGGCTTTCTTC. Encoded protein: CASSLEGRGQAFF.

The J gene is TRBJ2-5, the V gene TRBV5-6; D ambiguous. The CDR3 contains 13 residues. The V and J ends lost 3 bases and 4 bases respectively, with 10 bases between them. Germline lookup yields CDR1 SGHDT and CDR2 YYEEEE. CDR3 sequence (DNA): TGTGCCAGCAGCTCAACGTGGGGAGAGACCCAGTACTTC. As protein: CASSSTWGETQYF.

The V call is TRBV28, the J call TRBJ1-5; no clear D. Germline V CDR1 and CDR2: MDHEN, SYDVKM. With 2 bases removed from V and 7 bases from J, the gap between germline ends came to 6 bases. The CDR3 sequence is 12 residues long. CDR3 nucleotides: TGTGCCAGCAGTTTAGGACCCCAGCCCCAGCATTTT. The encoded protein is CASSLGPQPQHF.

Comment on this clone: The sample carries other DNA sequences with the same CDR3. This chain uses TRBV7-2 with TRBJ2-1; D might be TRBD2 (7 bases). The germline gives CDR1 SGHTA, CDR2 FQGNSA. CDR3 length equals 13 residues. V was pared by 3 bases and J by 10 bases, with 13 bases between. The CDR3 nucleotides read TGTGCCAGCAGCTTGTGGGGGAGGGGGGAGCAGTTCTTC. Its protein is CASSLWGRGEQFF. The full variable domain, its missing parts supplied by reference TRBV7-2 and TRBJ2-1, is GAGVSQSPSNKVTEKGKDVELRCDPISGHTALYWYRQSLGQGLEFLIYFQGNSAPDKSGLPSDRFSAERTGGSVSTLTIQRTQQEDSAVYLCASSLWGRGEQFFGPGTRLTVL.

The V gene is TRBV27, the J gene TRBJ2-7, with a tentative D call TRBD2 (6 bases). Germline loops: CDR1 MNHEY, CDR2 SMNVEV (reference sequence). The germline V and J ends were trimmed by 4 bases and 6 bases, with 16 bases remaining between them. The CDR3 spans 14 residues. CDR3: CASSWGGAAGEQYF. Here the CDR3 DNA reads TGTGCCAGCAGTTGGGGCGGGGCTGCGGGCGAGCAGTACTTC.

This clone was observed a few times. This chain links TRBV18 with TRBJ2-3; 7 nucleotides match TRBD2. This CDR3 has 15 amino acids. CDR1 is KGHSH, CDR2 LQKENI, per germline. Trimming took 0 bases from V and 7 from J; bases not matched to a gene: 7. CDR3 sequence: CASSPPNLADYTQYF. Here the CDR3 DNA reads TGTGCCAGCTCACCACCGAATCTAGCGGATTATACGCAGTATTTT.

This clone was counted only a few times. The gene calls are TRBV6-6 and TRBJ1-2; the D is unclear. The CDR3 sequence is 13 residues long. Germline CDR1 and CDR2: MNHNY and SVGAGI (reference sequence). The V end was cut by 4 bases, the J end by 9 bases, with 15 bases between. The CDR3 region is CASSSGLGRSYTF. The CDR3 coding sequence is TGTGCCAGCAGTTCCGGGCTAGGACGAAGCTACACCTTC.

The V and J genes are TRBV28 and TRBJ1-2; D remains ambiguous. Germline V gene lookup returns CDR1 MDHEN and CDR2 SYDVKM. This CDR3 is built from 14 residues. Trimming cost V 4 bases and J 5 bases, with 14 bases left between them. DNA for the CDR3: TGTGCCAGCAGTTCGACAAGAAGATTATATGGCTACACCTTC. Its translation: CASSSTRRLYGYTF.

The CDR3 DNA reads TGCGCCAGCAGTCCTCCGATAGCGTCGAGGGGCTATGGCTACACCTTC. Protein sequence: CASSPPIASRGYGYTF. The chain couples TRBV23-1 to TRBJ1-2; D is perhaps TRBD1 (5 bases). TRBV23-1 is recorded as an ORF, its role being uncertain. The CDR3 sequence is 16 residues long. Trimming shortened V by 4 bases and J by 4 bases, and 19 bases separated the two germline ends.

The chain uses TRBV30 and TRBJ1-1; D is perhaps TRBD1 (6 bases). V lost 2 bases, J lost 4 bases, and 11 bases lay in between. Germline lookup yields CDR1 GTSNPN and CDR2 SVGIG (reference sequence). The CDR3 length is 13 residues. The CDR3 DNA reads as TGTGCCTGGAGTACCTCAGGGGCCACTGAAGCTTTCTTT. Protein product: CAWSTSGATEAFF.

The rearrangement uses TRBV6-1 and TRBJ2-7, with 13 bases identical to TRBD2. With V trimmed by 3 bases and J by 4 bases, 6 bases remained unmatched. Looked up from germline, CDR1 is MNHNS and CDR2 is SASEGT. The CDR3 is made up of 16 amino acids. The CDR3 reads CASSDLGLAGRYEQYF. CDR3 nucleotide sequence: TGTGCCAGCAGTGACTTGGGACTAGCGGGAAGATACGAGCAGTACTTC.

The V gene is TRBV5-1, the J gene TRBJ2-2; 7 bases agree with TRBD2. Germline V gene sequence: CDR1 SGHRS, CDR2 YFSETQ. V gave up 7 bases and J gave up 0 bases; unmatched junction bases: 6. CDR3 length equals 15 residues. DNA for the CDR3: TGCGCCAGCGGGTCCGGGACTACGAACACCGGGGAGCTGTTTTTT. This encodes CASGSGTTNTGELFF. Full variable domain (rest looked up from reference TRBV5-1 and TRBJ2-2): KAGVTQTPRYLIKTRGQQVTLSCSPISGHRSVSWYQQTPGQGLQFLFEYFSETQRNKGNFPGRFSGRQFSNSRSEMNVSTLELGDSALYLCASGSGTTNTGELFFGEGSRLTVL.

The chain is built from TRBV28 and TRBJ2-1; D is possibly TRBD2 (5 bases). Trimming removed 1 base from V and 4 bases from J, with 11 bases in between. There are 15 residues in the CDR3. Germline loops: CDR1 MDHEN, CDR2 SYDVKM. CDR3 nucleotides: TGTGCCAGCAGTTTATCCCGGGATTTATACAATGAGCAGTTCTTC. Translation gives CASSLSRDLYNEQFF.